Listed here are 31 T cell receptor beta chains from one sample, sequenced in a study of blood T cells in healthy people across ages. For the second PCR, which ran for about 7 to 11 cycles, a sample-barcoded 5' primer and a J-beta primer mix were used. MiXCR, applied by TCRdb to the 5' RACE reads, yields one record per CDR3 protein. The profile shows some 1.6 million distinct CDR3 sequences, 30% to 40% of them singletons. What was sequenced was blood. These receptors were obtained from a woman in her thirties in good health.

The CDR3 protein is CASSFSQGSPTEAFF. The CDR3 coding sequence is TGCGCCAGCAGCTTTTCTCAGGGGTCGCCCACTGAAGCTTTCTTT. The rearrangement links TRBV5-1 to TRBJ1-1, with TRBD1 as a possible D gene (6 bases). Between the trimmed V and J ends, which lost 2 bases and 4 bases, there was a span of 15 bases. The length of the CDR3 is 15 residues. CDR1 and CDR2 (germline): SGHRS, YFSETQ.

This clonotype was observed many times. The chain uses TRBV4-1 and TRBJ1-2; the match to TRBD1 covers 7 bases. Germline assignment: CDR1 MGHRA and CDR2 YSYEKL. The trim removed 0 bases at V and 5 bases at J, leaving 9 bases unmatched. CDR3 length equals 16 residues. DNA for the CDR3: TGCGCCAGCAGCCAAGAATCGAACAGGGGCCTTTATGGCTACACCTTC. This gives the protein CASSQESNRGLYGYTF.

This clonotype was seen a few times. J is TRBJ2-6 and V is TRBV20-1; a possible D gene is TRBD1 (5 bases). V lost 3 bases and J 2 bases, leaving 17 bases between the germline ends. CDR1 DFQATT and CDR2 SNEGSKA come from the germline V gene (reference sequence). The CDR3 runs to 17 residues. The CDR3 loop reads CSARPSHRNPGANVLTF. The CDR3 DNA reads TGCAGTGCTAGGCCAAGTCACAGGAATCCTGGGGCCAACGTCCTGACTTTC.

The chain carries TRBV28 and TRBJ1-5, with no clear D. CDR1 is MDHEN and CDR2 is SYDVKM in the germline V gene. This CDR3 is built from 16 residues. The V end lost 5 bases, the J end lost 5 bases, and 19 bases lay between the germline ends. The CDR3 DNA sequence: TGTGCCAGCAGTCCCCGTCCCGCTGTTGGCGATCAGCCCCAGCATTTT. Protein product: CASSPRPAVGDQPQHF.

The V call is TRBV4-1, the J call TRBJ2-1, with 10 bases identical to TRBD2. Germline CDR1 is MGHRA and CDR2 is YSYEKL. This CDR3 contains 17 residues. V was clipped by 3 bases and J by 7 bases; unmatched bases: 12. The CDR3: CASSQRSRAGGPNEQFF. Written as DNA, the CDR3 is TGCGCCAGCAGCCAGAGGTCGCGAGCGGGGGGGCCGAATGAGCAGTTCTTC.

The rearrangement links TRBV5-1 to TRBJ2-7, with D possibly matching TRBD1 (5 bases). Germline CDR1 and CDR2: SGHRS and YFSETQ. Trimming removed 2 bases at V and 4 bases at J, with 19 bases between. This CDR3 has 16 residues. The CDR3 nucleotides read TGCGCCAGCAGCTTTCAGGCTTCTCCAGGGCTATACGAGCAGTACTTC. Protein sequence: CASSFQASPGLYEQYF. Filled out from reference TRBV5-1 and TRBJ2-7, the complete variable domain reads KAGVTQTPRYLIKTRGQQVTLSCSPISGHRSVSWYQQTPGQGLQFLFEYFSETQRNKGNFPGRFSGRQFSNSRSEMNVSTLELGDSALYLCASSFQASPGLYEQYFGPGTRLTVT.

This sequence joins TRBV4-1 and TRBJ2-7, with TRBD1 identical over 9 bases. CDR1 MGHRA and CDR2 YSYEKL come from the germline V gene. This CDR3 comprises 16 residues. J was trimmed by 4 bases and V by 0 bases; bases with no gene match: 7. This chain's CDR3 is CASSQDQGTGKYEQYF. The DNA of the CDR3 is TGCGCCAGCAGCCAAGATCAAGGGACAGGGAAATACGAGCAGTACTTC.

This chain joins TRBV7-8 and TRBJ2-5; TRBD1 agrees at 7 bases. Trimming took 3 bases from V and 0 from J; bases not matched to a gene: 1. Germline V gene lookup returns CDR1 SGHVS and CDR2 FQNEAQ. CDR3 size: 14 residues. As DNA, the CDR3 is TGTGCCAGCAGCTTGGGACAGCACCAAGAGACCCAGTACTTC. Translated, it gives CASSLGQHQETQYF.

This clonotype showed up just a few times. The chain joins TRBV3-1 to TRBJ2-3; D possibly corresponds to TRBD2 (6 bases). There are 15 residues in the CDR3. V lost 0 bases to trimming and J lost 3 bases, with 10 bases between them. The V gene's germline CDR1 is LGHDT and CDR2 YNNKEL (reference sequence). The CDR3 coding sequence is TGTGCCAGCAGCCAAGATCCGGGAGTGACAGATACGCAGTATTTT. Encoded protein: CASSQDPGVTDTQYF.

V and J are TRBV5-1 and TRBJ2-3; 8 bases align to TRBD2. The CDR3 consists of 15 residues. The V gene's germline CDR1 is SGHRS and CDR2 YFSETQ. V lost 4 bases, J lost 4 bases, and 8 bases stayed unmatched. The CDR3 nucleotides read TGCGCCAGCAGCATAGAGCGGGGGTGGGCAGATACGCAGTATTTT. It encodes CASSIERGWADTQYF.

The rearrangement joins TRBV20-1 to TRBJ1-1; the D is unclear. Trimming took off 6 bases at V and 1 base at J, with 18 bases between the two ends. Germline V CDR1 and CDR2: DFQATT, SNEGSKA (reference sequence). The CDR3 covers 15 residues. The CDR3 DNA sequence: TGCAGTGCCAAGGATTCAGACTTTAAGAACACTGAAGCTTTCTTT. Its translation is CSAKDSDFKNTEAFF.

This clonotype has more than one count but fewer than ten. The CDR3 spells CASSLESQPPYEQYF. In nucleotides, the CDR3 is TGCGCCAGCAGCTTGGAAAGCCAACCCCCCTACGAGCAGTACTTC. The V call is TRBV5-1, the J call TRBJ2-7, with D hard to call. Germline V gene data show CDR1 as SGHRS and CDR2 as YFSETQ. Deletions cut 0 bases from V and 2 bases from J, with 12 bases between. The CDR3 has 15 residues.

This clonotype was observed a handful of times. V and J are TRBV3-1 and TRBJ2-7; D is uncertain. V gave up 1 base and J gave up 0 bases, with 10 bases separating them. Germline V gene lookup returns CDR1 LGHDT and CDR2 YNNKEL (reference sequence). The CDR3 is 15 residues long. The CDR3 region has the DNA TGTGCCAGCAGCCAAGCTGCGGCTAACTCCTACGAGCAGTACTTC. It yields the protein CASSQAAANSYEQYF.

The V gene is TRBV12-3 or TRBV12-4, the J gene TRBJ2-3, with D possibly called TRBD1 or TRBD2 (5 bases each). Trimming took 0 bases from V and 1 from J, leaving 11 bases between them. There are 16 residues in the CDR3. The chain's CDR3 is CASSLAGPPRTDTQYF. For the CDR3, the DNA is TGTGCCAGCAGTTTAGCGGGACCCCCACGCACAGATACGCAGTATTTT.

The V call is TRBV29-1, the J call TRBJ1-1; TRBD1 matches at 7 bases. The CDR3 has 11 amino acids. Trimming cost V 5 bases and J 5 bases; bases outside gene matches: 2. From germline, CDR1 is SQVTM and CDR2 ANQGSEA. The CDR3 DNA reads TGCAGCGTTTACAGGGGTACTGAAGCTTTCTTT. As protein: CSVYRGTEAFF. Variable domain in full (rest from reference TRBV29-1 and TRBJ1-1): SAVISQKPSRDICQRGTSLTIQCQVDSQVTMMFWYRQQPGQSLTLIATANQGSEATYESGFVIDKFPISRPNLTFSTLTVSNMSPEDSSIYLCSVYRGTEAFFGQGTRLTVV.

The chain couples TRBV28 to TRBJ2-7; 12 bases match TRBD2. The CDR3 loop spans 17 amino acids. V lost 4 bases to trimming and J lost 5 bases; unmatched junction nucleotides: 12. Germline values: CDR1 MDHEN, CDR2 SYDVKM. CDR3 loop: CASSSLAGGRTSDEQYF. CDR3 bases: TGTGCCAGCAGTTCACTAGCGGGGGGTCGGACGTCCGACGAGCAGTACTTC.

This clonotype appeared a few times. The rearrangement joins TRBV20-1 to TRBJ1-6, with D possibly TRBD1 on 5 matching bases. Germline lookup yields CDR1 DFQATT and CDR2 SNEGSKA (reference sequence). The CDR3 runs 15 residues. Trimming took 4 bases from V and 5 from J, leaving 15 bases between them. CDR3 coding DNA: TGCAGTGCTATGGACACATACTACCATAATTCACCCCTCCACTTT. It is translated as CSAMDTYYHNSPLHF.

The DNA of the CDR3 is TGCAGTGCAACCGGGGGGCGGGGGGACCCCGATGAGCAGTTCTTC. This gives the protein CSATGGRGDPDEQFF. This rearrangement joins TRBV20-1 to TRBJ2-1; 8 positions agree with TRBD2. J gave up 8 bases and V 6 bases, and 15 bases lay outside the gene matches. The V gene's germline CDR1 is DFQATT and CDR2 SNEGSKA (reference sequence). The CDR3 is 15 residues long.

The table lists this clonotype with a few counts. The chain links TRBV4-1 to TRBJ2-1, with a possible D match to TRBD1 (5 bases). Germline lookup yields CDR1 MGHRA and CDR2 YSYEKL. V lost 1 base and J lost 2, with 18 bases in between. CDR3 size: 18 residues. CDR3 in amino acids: CASSQASIRGRTYNEQFF. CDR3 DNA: TGCGCCAGCAGCCAAGCAAGTATAAGGGGCCGAACCTACAATGAGCAGTTCTTC.

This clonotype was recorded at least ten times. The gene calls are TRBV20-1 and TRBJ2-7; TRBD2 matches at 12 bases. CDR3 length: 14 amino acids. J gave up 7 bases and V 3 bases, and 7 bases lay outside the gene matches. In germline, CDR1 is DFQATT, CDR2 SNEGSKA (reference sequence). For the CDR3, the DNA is TGCAGTGCTAGCGGACTAGCGGGGTATACAGAGCAGTACTTC. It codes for CSASGLAGYTEQYF.

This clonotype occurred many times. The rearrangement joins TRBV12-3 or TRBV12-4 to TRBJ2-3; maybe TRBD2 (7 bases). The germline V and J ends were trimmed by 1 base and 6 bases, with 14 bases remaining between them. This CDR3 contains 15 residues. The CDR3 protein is CASSLGGGGADTQYF. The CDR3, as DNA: TGTGCCAGCAGTTTAGGCGGCGGGGGCGCTGATACGCAGTATTTT.

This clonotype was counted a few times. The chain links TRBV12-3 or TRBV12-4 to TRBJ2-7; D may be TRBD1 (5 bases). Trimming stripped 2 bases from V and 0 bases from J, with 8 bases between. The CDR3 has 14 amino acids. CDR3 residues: CASSLNRPSYEQYF. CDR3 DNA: TGTGCCAGCAGTTTAAACAGGCCCTCCTACGAGCAGTACTTC.

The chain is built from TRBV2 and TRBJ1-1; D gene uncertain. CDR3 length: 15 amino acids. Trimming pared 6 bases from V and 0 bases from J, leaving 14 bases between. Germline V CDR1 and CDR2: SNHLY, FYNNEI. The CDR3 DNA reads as TGTGCCAGCAGACCCCTGTTAATCATGAACACTGAAGCTTTCTTT. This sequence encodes CASRPLLIMNTEAFF.

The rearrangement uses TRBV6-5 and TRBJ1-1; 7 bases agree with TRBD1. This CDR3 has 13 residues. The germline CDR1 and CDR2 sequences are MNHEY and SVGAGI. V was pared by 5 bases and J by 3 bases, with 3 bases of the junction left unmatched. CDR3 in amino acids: CASSKGQYTEAFF. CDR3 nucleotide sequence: TGTGCCAGCAGTAAGGGACAGTACACTGAAGCTTTCTTT.

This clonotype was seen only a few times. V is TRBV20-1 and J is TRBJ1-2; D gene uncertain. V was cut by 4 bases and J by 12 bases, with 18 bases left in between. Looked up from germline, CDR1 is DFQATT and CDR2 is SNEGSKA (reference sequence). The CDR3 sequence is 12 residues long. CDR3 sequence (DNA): TGCAGTGCTAAAATTGATCAGGAGATAGACACCTTC. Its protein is CSAKIDQEIDTF.

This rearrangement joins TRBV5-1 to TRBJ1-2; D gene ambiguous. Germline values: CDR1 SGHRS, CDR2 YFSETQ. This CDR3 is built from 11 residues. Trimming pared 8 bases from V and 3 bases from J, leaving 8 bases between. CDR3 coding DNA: TGCGCCAGTTCTGACGACTATGGCTACACCTTC. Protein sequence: CASSDDYGYTF.

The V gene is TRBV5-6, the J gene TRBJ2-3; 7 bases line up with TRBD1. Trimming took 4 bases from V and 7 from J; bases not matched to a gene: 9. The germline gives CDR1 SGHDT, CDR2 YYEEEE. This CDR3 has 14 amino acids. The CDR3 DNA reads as TGTGCCAGCAGCATCGGGACAGTCGTACATACGCAGTATTTT. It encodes CASSIGTVVHTQYF.

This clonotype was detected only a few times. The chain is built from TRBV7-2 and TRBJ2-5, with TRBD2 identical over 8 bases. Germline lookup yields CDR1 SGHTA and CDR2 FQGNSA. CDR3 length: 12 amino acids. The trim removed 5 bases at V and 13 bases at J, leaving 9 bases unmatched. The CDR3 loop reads CASSLQAGVLYF. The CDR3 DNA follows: TGTGCCAGCAGCCTCCAAGCGGGAGTATTGTACTTC.

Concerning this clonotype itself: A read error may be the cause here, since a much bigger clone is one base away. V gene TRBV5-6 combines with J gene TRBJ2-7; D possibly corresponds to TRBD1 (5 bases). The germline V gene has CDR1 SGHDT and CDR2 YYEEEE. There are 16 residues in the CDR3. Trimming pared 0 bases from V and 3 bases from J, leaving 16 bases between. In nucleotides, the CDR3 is TGTGCCAGCAGCTTGGCCAGCGATCAGGGTTGCTACGAGCAGTACTTC. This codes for CASSLASDQGCYEQYF.

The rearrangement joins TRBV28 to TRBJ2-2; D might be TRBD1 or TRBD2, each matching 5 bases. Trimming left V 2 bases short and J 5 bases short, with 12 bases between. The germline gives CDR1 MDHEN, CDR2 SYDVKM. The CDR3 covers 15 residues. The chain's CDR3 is CASSLPGAGTGELFF. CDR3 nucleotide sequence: TGTGCCAGCAGTTTACCCGGGGCCGGGACCGGGGAGCTGTTTTTT.

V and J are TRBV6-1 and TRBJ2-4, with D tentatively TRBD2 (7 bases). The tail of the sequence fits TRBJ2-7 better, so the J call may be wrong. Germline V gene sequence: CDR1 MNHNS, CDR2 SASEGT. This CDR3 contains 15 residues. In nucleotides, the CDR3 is TGTGCCAGCAGTGAATGGGGAGGGGGGAGCTACGAGCAGTACTTC. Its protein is CASSEWGGGSYEQYF.